The 26 T cell receptor beta chains given below trace back to one sample, sequenced in a study of shared clonotypes between healthy human individuals. Data came from immunoSEQ multiplex PCR; TCRdb stores just in-frame clones and leaves some out. The sample consists of under 2,500,000 clones, roughly 95% of them appearing once. The sequencing input was naive CD4+ T cells sorted from blood. Sample subset: CD45RA+ positively selected. Receptors originate from a man aged 18 to 35 in good health.

This clone was seen only once. The chain uses TRBV7-8 and TRBJ2-5; D might be TRBD2 (6 bases). Germline V lookup: CDR1 SGHVS, CDR2 FQNEAQ. The V gene lost 5 bases and the J gene lost 5 bases, with 21 bases spanning the gap. This CDR3 comprises 16 residues. As DNA, the CDR3 is TGTGCCAGCAGCCCGGCGGGACTCTCAACTGGGGAGACCCAGTACTTC. This codes for CASSPAGLSTGETQYF.

V usage is TRBV11-2 and J usage is TRBJ2-7; D remains ambiguous. Between the trimmed V and J ends, which lost 8 bases and 5 bases, there was a span of 10 bases. The CDR3 covers 11 residues. Germline V gene sequence: CDR1 SGHAT, CDR2 FQNNGV. The DNA of the CDR3 is TGTGCCAGCGCCCGTGGGGACGAGCAGTACTTC. Translated: CASARGDEQYF.

This chain links TRBV15 with TRBJ2-7; D is undetermined. V was pared by 0 bases and J by 2 bases, with 5 bases between. This CDR3 contains 13 residues. Germline CDR1 and CDR2: LNHNV and YYDKDF (reference sequence). The CDR3 DNA sequence: TGTGCCACCAGCAGAGAACACGCCTACGAGCAGTACTTC. Translating it yields CATSREHAYEQYF.

With regard to this clone: Different DNA sequences within this sample yield the same CDR3. The genes are TRBV5-1 and TRBJ2-5; the match to TRBD2 covers 7 bases. CDR3 length equals 15 residues. V lost 3 bases to trimming and J lost 2 bases; unmatched junction nucleotides: 7. Germline V CDR1 and CDR2: SGHRS, YFSETQ. The CDR3 reads CASSSASGVQETQYF. The CDR3 DNA reads as TGCGCCAGCAGCTCCGCTAGCGGAGTACAAGAGACCCAGTACTTC.

This clone appeared once. V and J are TRBV5-1 and TRBJ2-2, with D possibly being TRBD1 or TRBD2 (6 bases each). The CDR3 is made up of 16 amino acids. The germline CDR1 and CDR2 sequences are SGHRS and YFSETQ. Trimming shortened V by 1 base and J by 3 bases, and 13 bases separated the two germline ends. The CDR3 sequence: CASSLLPGAYTGELFF. The CDR3, as DNA: TGCGCCAGCAGCTTGTTACCGGGGGCCTACACCGGGGAGCTGTTTTTT. The full variable domain, rest sourced from reference TRBV5-1 and TRBJ2-2, is KAGVTQTPRYLIKTRGQQVTLSCSPISGHRSVSWYQQTPGQGLQFLFEYFSETQRNKGNFPGRFSGRQFSNSRSEMNVSTLELGDSALYLCASSLLPGAYTGELFFGEGSRLTVL.

In DNA, the CDR3 is TGCGCCAGCAGCTTGGTTGGTTTGGCTAGCGGGAGAACAGATACGCAGTATTTT. Protein sequence: CASSLVGLASGRTDTQYF. V gene TRBV5-1 combines with J gene TRBJ2-3, with 10 nucleotides matching TRBD2. Germline V gene data show CDR1 as SGHRS and CDR2 as YFSETQ. The CDR3 has 18 amino acids. The V and J ends lost 0 bases and 3 bases, in that order; junction bases with no gene match: 10.

The gene calls are TRBV5-6 and TRBJ1-6, with a tentative D call TRBD1 (6 bases). Deletions cut 1 base from V and 9 bases from J, with 17 bases between. The CDR3 length is 16 residues. Looked up from germline, CDR1 is SGHDT and CDR2 is YYEEEE. CDR3: CASSLWQGPSRSPLHF. The CDR3 DNA follows: TGTGCCAGCAGCTTGTGGCAGGGGCCATCTCGTTCACCCCTCCACTTT.

The J gene is TRBJ2-7, the V gene TRBV14, with TRBD2 matching over 11 bases. V dropped 1 base and J dropped 5; count of bases not matched to a gene: 1. This CDR3 has 14 amino acids. The germline V gene encodes CDR1 SGHDN and CDR2 FVKESK. CDR3 nucleotide sequence: TGTGCCAGCAGCCAAGGACTAGCGGGAAACGAGCAGTACTTC. Translated: CASSQGLAGNEQYF.

Remarks on this clone: Other DNA sequences in the sample encode the same CDR3. The J gene is TRBJ2-2, the V gene TRBV2; the match to TRBD1 covers 7 bases. The ends lost 6 bases at V and 6 bases at J; junction bases unmatched: 4. From germline, CDR1 is SNHLY and CDR2 FYNNEI. There are 13 residues in the CDR3. CDR3 nucleotides: TGTGCCAGCAGCGACAGGGTGGCCGGGGAGCTGTTTTTT. Protein sequence: CASSDRVAGELFF.

This chain connects TRBV7-2 to TRBJ2-5; D remains ambiguous. CDR3 size: 16 residues. The germline V and J ends were trimmed by 2 bases and 5 bases, with 18 bases remaining between them. CDR1 and CDR2 from the germline V gene are SGHTA and FQGNSA. This CDR3 reads CASSLRRPGLGETQYF. The CDR3 coding sequence is TGTGCCAGCAGCTTAAGGCGCCCGGGCCTCGGGGAGACCCAGTACTTC.

This clone was seen a single time. The rearrangement uses TRBV7-6 and TRBJ2-5, with D perhaps TRBD1 (6 bases). Germline-derived CDR1 and CDR2 are SGHVS and FNYEAQ. The CDR3 has 15 residues. Trimming pared 5 bases from V and 2 bases from J, leaving 15 bases between. The chain's CDR3 is CASSPRAGEQETQYF. The CDR3 nucleotides read TGTGCCAGCAGCCCACGGGCAGGGGAGCAAGAGACCCAGTACTTC.

The chain recombines TRBV30 with TRBJ2-1; possibly TRBD1 or TRBD2 for D (5 bases each). CDR1 and CDR2 (germline): GTSNPN, SVGIG (reference sequence). The V end was cut by 4 bases, the J end by 4 bases, with 14 bases between. The length of the CDR3 is 14 residues. The CDR3 reads CAWKGAGVYNEQFF. The CDR3 DNA reads TGTGCCTGGAAAGGGGCGGGCGTATACAATGAGCAGTTCTTC.

The chain recombines TRBV5-1 with TRBJ1-2; 8 nucleotides line up with TRBD1. The CDR3 is made up of 15 amino acids. J was trimmed by 7 bases and V by 2 bases; bases with no gene match: 10. Germline values: CDR1 SGHRS, CDR2 YFSETQ. CDR3: CASSLWLSGGFGYTF. Here the CDR3 DNA reads TGCGCCAGCAGCTTATGGTTATCAGGGGGCTTTGGCTACACCTTC. Based on the CDR3 plus reference TRBV5-1 and TRBJ1-2, the full variable domain is KAGVTQTPRYLIKTRGQQVTLSCSPISGHRSVSWYQQTPGQGLQFLFEYFSETQRNKGNFPGRFSGRQFSNSRSEMNVSTLELGDSALYLCASSLWLSGGFGYTFGSGTRLTVV.

J is TRBJ1-5 and V is TRBV30; TRBD1 might be the D (5 bases). The ends were cut back, 4 bases at V and 6 bases at J, with 19 bases in the middle. CDR3 length: 15 residues. CDR1 GTSNPN and CDR2 SVGIG come from the germline V gene (reference sequence). The CDR3 is CAWTTKAGRGQPQHF. The CDR3 region has the DNA TGTGCCTGGACGACGAAGGCAGGGAGAGGTCAGCCCCAGCATTTT.

This chain connects TRBV18 to TRBJ2-7, with 10 bases matching TRBD1. CDR1 is KGHSH and CDR2 is LQKENI in the germline V gene. There are 14 residues in the CDR3. J was trimmed by 1 base and V by 6 bases; bases with no gene match: 3. The DNA of the CDR3 is TGTGCCAGCTCCGGACAGGGGGGGTCCTACGAGCAGTACTTC. This translates into CASSGQGGSYEQYF.

The chain links TRBV19 to TRBJ1-5, with 9 bases lining up with TRBD1. V lost 5 bases and J lost 6; bases outside the gene matches: 2. The CDR3 has 13 residues. Per the germline V gene, CDR1 is LNHDA and CDR2 is SQIVND (reference sequence). DNA for the CDR3: TGTGCCAGTAGTGGGACAGGGTTTCAGCCCCAGCATTTT. This encodes CASSGTGFQPQHF.

The gene calls are TRBV28 and TRBJ1-1; D might be TRBD1 (6 bases). The CDR3 length is 13 residues. CDR1 and CDR2 (germline): MDHEN, SYDVKM. V shed 7 bases and J shed 1 base, with 10 bases lying between them. CDR3: CASKWTANTEAFF. The DNA of the CDR3 is TGTGCCAGCAAATGGACAGCGAACACTGAAGCTTTCTTT.

The chain couples TRBV5-4 to TRBJ1-2; TRBD1 matches 10 bases. Germline V gene sequence: CDR1 SGHNT, CDR2 YYREEE (reference sequence). The CDR3 loop spans 13 amino acids. V shed 2 bases and J 13 bases; nucleotides not matched to a gene: 8. DNA for the CDR3: TGTGCCAGCAGCTTAAGGGACAGGGGATATGCCACCTTC. Protein product: CASSLRDRGYATF.

The CDR3, as DNA: TGTGCCAGCAGTTTATTAGGACAGGGGCCAACCTACGAGCAGTACTTC. Its translation: CASSLLGQGPTYEQYF. This chain uses TRBV27 with TRBJ2-7; 9 nucleotides line up with TRBD1. J was trimmed by 2 bases and V by 1 base; bases with no gene match: 6. The V gene's germline CDR1 is MNHEY and CDR2 SMNVEV (reference sequence). This CDR3 has 16 residues.

The rearrangement joins TRBV11-3 to TRBJ1-1, with TRBD1 identical over 8 bases. Germline V gene data show CDR1 as SGHNT and CDR2 as YENEEA. The CDR3 loop spans 15 amino acids. Losses at the gene ends were 0 bases for V and 4 bases for J; bases not matched to a gene: 4. The CDR3 sequence is CASSLETGGTTEAFF. CDR3 coding DNA: TGTGCCAGCAGCTTAGAAACAGGGGGGACCACTGAAGCTTTCTTT. Variable domain in full (rest from reference TRBV11-3 and TRBJ1-1): EAGVVQSPRYKIIEKKQPVAFWCNPISGHNTLYWYLQNLGQGPELLIRYENEEAVDDSQLPKDRFSAERLKGVDSTLKIQPAELGDSAVYLCASSLETGGTTEAFFGQGTRLTVV.

The rearrangement uses TRBV11-2 and TRBJ2-2; D remains ambiguous. Germline CDR1 reads SGHAT; CDR2 reads FQNNGV. The CDR3 extends over 16 amino acids. The germline V and J ends were trimmed by 1 base and 4 bases, with 13 bases remaining between them. CDR3 in amino acids: CASSLGRLGTTGELFF. The CDR3 DNA follows: TGTGCCAGCAGCTTAGGCCGACTGGGCACCACCGGGGAGCTGTTTTTT.

The genes are TRBV6-1 and TRBJ2-1; 7 positions agree with TRBD2. The CDR3 covers 13 residues. Germline CDR1 MNHNS, CDR2 SASEGT. V shed 5 bases, J shed 2 bases, and the junction held 0 bases outside the gene matches. CDR3 sequence (DNA): TGTGCCAGCAGTAGCGGGGCCTACAATGAGCAGTTCTTC. It encodes CASSSGAYNEQFF.

The J gene is TRBJ1-4, the V gene TRBV9; 12 bases fit TRBD1. V lost 4 bases to trimming and J lost 7 bases; unmatched junction nucleotides: 8. The CDR3 consists of 16 residues. Looked up from germline, CDR1 is SGDLS and CDR2 is YYNGEE. CDR3 sequence: CASSPSGQGAFEKLFF. In DNA form, the CDR3 reads TGTGCCAGCAGCCCGTCGGGACAGGGGGCGTTTGAAAAACTGTTTTTT.

The chain employs TRBV7-2 and TRBJ1-5; no definite D call. This CDR3 has 14 residues. Trimming pared 1 base from V and 6 bases from J, leaving 10 bases between. CDR1 and CDR2 from the germline V gene are SGHTA and FQGNSA. CDR3 protein: CASSLDSPSQPQHF. DNA of the CDR3: TGTGCCAGCAGCTTAGATAGCCCCTCTCAGCCCCAGCATTTT.

The rearrangement uses TRBV28 and TRBJ2-2; tentative D call: TRBD1 (5 bases). This CDR3 is built from 14 residues. Trimming removed 8 bases at V and 0 bases at J, with 10 bases between. Germline lookup yields CDR1 MDHEN and CDR2 SYDVKM. The CDR3 sequence is CASYGQTNTGELFF. The CDR3 region has the DNA TGTGCCAGCTATGGACAAACGAACACCGGGGAGCTGTTTTTT.

The chain recombines TRBV7-2 with TRBJ2-3; TRBD2 matches 10 bases. With V trimmed by 5 bases and J by 7 bases, 3 bases remained unmatched. Per the germline V gene, CDR1 is SGHTA and CDR2 is FQGNSA. This CDR3 is built from 13 residues. The CDR3: CASSRSGGNTQYF. CDR3 coding DNA: TGTGCCAGCAGCCGTAGCGGGGGGAATACGCAGTATTTT. The variable domain in full, with the rest retrieved from reference TRBV7-2 and TRBJ2-3, is GAGVSQSPSNKVTEKGKDVELRCDPISGHTALYWYRQSLGQGLEFLIYFQGNSAPDKSGLPSDRFSAERTGGSVSTLTIQRTQQEDSAVYLCASSRSGGNTQYFGPGTRLTVL.